Below are 15 T cell receptor beta chains sequenced from a single sample in a study of T cells in Graves' hyperthyroidism and ophthalmopathy. Template material for amplifying TCR beta CDR3 regions consisted of RNA transcripts. HTBI primers were the set used in a first-round RT-PCR of the TCR CDR3. TCRdb used MiXCR to reprocess the multiplex PCR reads, holding one entry per CDR3 protein. The table has 500,000 to 750,000 distinct CDR3 sequences, around 45% seen once. The sequenced sample was peripheral blood or thyroid tissue (not recorded which). These receptors were taken from a woman aged 18-29 years with Graves' hyperthyroidism.

The V call is TRBV7-9, the J call TRBJ2-6; 8 bases are a match to TRBD2. In germline, CDR1 is SEHNR, CDR2 FQNEAQ (reference sequence). The CDR3 consists of 15 residues. The V gene end was trimmed by 6 bases and the J gene end by 2 bases; junction bases not matched to a gene: 3. CDR3 sequence: CASSSGGAGANVLTF. The CDR3 DNA reads as TGTGCCAGCAGTTCGGGGGGGGCTGGGGCCAACGTCCTGACTTTC.

The chain links TRBV2 to TRBJ1-2, with 8 bases that match TRBD1. The CDR3 runs to 14 residues. The junction had 14 bases not matched to a gene; V was cut back by 5 bases and J by 12 bases. CDR1 and CDR2 from the germline V gene are SNHLY and FYNNEI. The CDR3 spells CASSYFGQGYGHTF. The CDR3 coding sequence is TGTGCCAGCAGTTACTTCGGACAGGGCTACGGCCACACCTTC.

This clonotype has just a few counts. The genes are TRBV24-1 and TRBJ2-1; D is unresolved. The germline V and J ends were trimmed by 3 bases and 0 bases, with 8 bases remaining between them. Germline assignment: CDR1 KGHDR and CDR2 SFDVKD. The CDR3 loop spans 15 amino acids. The CDR3 DNA is TGTGCCACCAGTGATGGCAGTTACTCCTACAATGAGCAGTTCTTC. Encoded protein: CATSDGSYSYNEQFF.

The rearrangement joins TRBV11-2 to TRBJ1-2, with TRBD1 matching 9 bases. This CDR3 region has 16 residues. From germline, CDR1 is SGHAT and CDR2 FQNNGV. Trimming cost V 3 bases and J 4 bases; bases outside gene matches: 9. The CDR3 bases are TGTGCCAGCAGCTTGCCCCGGGACAGGGAGGGCTATGGCTACACCTTC. The encoded protein is CASSLPRDREGYGYTF.

The V gene is TRBV20-1, the J gene TRBJ2-2; the match to TRBD1 covers 10 bases. The junction had 2 bases not matched to a gene; V was cut back by 5 bases and J by 5 bases. The CDR3 is 13 amino acids. Germline V gene data show CDR1 as DFQATT and CDR2 as SNEGSKA (reference sequence). The DNA of the CDR3 is TGCAGTGCTTGGGACAGGGGAACCGGGGAGCTGTTTTTT. Translated, it gives CSAWDRGTGELFF.

This chain connects TRBV2 to TRBJ1-2; TRBD1 agrees at 7 bases. Germline V gene lookup returns CDR1 SNHLY and CDR2 FYNNEI. The CDR3 sequence is 13 residues long. V shed 7 bases and J 7 bases; nucleotides not matched to a gene: 9. This CDR3 is CASTLRGLTGYTF. DNA of the CDR3: TGTGCCAGCACCCTAAGGGGGCTTACTGGCTACACCTTC. The variable domain in full, with the rest retrieved from reference TRBV2 and TRBJ1-2, is EPEVTQTPSHQVTQMGQEVILRCVPISNHLYFYWYRQILGQKVEFLVSFYNNEISEKSEIFDDQFSVERPDGSNFTLKIRSTKLEDSAMYFCASTLRGLTGYTFGSGTRLTVV.

In this sample, this clonotype turned up many times. The gene calls are TRBV6-5 and TRBJ1-5; tentative D call: TRBD1 (5 bases). Trimming pared 5 bases from V and 4 bases from J, leaving 9 bases between. The CDR3 has 13 residues. Per germline, CDR1 MNHEY and CDR2 SVGAGI. The CDR3 spells CASSSRENQPQHF. The CDR3 DNA is TGTGCCAGCAGTAGCAGGGAGAATCAGCCCCAGCATTTT.

The chain joins TRBV24-1 to TRBJ1-2; D is perhaps TRBD1 (5 bases). This CDR3 spans 13 amino acids. The germline V and J ends were trimmed by 4 bases and 6 bases, with 11 bases remaining between them. Germline CDR1 reads KGHDR; CDR2 reads SFDVKD. Written as DNA, the CDR3 is TGTGCCACCAGTGACTCCGGGACGGATGGCTACACCTTC. Translation gives CATSDSGTDGYTF.

Many counts were recorded for this clonotype. The genes are TRBV7-9 and TRBJ2-2; the D is unclear. This CDR3 comprises 15 residues. V lost 6 bases to trimming and J lost 5 bases, with 16 bases between them. Looked up from germline, CDR1 is SEHNR and CDR2 is FQNEAQ (reference sequence). The CDR3 DNA follows: TGTGCCAGCAGTCTGAACCGGGCAGAGACCGGGGAGCTGTTTTTT. Translating gives CASSLNRAETGELFF. The complete variable domain, with remaining parts taken from reference TRBV7-9 and TRBJ2-2, reads DTGVSQNPRHKITKRGQNVTFRCDPISEHNRLYWYRQTLGQGPEFLTYFQNEAQLEKSRLLSDRFSAERPKGSFSTLEIQRTEQGDSAMYLCASSLNRAETGELFFGEGSRLTVL.

Comments on this clonotype: No conserved phenylalanine or tryptophan ends this CDR3, so it is likely a read error. No DNA is shown, since the ends of the CDR3 on it are uncertain; the CDR3 is the one TCRdb lists. V usage is TRBV15 and J usage is TRBJ1-6. The CDR3 extends over 8 residues, inclusive of both ends. The germline CDR1 and CDR2 sequences are LNHNV and YYDKDF (reference sequence). The CDR3 region is CATSRDFM.

The rearrangement joins TRBV2 to TRBJ2-7; D is unclear. Germline loops: CDR1 SNHLY, CDR2 FYNNEI. V was pared by 6 bases and J by 0 bases, with 9 bases between. The CDR3 sequence is 13 residues long. As DNA, the CDR3 is TGTGCCAGCAGGATGGAGAGCTCCTACGAGCAGTACTTC. Translated: CASRMESSYEQYF.

The chain recombines TRBV24-1 with TRBJ1-5; a possible D gene is TRBD1 (5 bases). This CDR3 region has 15 residues. The germline gives CDR1 KGHDR, CDR2 SFDVKD. V gave up 6 bases and J gave up 6 bases, with 17 bases separating them. The CDR3 DNA sequence: TGTGCCACCAGTCCCCGGGGGGTTGGAATTCAGCCCCAGCATTTT. Amino acid sequence: CATSPRGVGIQPQHF.

This clonotype has a count of ten or more. This chain connects TRBV12-3 or TRBV12-4 to TRBJ1-1, with 9 bases fitting TRBD1. The length of the CDR3 is 13 residues. V lost 6 bases, J lost 3 bases, and 2 bases stayed unmatched. The CDR3 DNA follows: TGTGCCAGCAGCGACAGGGGGGACACTGAAGCTTTCTTT. Encoded protein: CASSDRGDTEAFF.

This clonotype occurred many times. In DNA, the CDR3 is TGTGCCAGCAGCATGGAACCCGGGACAGGGAATCAGCCCCAGCATTTT. Encoded protein: CASSMEPGTGNQPQHF. The chain joins TRBV7-2 to TRBJ1-5; 9 nucleotides align to TRBD1. From germline, CDR1 is SGHTA and CDR2 FQGNSA. V was pared by 5 bases and J by 4 bases, with 9 bases of the junction left unmatched. CDR3 length: 16 residues.

This clonotype was seen a handful of times. The chain has TRBV11-3 and TRBJ2-2; no clear D gene. Germline CDR1 reads SGHNT; CDR2 reads YENEEA. The CDR3 consists of 13 residues. V was trimmed by 4 bases and J by 7 bases, leaving 10 bases between them. CDR3 region: CASSSVSSGELFF. The CDR3 DNA sequence: TGTGCCAGCAGCTCCGTTTCTAGCGGGGAGCTGTTTTTT.